The clone carrying this T cell receptor (beta chain) was recorded at least ten times. Its antigen is still unknown. The record originates from a study of spatial heterogeneity in lung cancer. Time point in this sample: sample taken at primary tumor resection. The study sequenced unsorted whole RNA from tumor, nontumor lung or frozen PBMC. The 70 or so donors had untreated early-stage non-small cell lung cancer. General study points: Blood contained ubiquitous expanded tumor TCRs more at resection than at follow-up.

Deletions cut 2 bases from V and 1 base from J, with 10 bases between. This CDR3 spans 15 amino acids. The germline V gene has CDR1 MNHEY and CDR2 SVGAGI. TCRdb re-analysed the 5' RACE reads in MiXCR, keeping a single row per CDR3 protein. The top ten clones hold about 45% of a sample with 43,000 or so distinct CDR3 sequences, about 6.7% of them seen once. This specimen was PBMCs, taken at surgery. The rearrangement uses TRBV6-5 and TRBJ2-3, with D possibly matching TRBD2 (6 bases). This clonotype originated in a female donor with early-stage non-small cell lung cancer. The CDR3 region is CASSYGRGGTDTQYF. DNA for the CDR3: TGTGCCAGCAGTTACGGGCGGGGAGGCACAGATACGCAGTATTTT.